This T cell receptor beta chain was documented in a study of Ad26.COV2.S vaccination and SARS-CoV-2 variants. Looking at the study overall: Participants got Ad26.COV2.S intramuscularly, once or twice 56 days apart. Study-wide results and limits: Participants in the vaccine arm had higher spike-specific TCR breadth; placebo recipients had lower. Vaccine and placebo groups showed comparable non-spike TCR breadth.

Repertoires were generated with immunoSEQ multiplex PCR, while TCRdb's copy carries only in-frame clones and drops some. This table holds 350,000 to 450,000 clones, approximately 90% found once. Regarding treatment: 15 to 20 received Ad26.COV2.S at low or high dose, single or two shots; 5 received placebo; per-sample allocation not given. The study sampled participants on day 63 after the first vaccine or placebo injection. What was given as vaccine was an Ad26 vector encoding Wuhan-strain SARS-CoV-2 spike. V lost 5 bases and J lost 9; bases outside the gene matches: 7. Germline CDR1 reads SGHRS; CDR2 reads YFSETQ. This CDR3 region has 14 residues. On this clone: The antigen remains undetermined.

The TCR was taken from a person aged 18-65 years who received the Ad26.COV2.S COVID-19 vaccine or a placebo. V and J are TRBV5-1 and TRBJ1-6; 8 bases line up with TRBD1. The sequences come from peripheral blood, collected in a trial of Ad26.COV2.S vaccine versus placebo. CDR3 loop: CASSPGQGRSPLHF. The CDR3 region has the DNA TGCGCCAGCAGTCCCGGACAGGGACGTTCACCCCTCCACTTT.